These 24 T cell receptor beta chains were sequenced from one sample in a study of molecular identifiers for immune sequencing clone quantification. In TCRdb, the PCR reads were re-called with MiXCR into one record per CDR3 protein. Of 400,000 to 600,000 distinct CDR3 sequences detected, about 25% appear once; the ten largest clones hold 0.7% to 0.9%. Input material: naive CD8+ T cells from blood, with Jurkat cell RNA spiked in. The subset denotes: FACS-sorted CD8+CD4-CCR7+CD45RA+ naive T cells. The receptors derive from a human donor in good health. Some libraries in this study had Jurkat cell RNA spiked in.

In regard to this clonotype: Lacking the conserved final phenylalanine or tryptophan, this CDR3 likely reflects a read error. The chain links TRBV14 to TRBJ2-5, with 15 bases that match TRBD2. V gave up 6 bases and J gave up 0 bases; unmatched junction bases: 8. This CDR3 has 18 amino acids. Germline CDR1 SGHDN, CDR2 FVKESK. DNA for the CDR3: TGTGCCAGCAGGCATCCGGGACTAGCGGGGGGCAACCAAGAGACCCAGTACATC. Translation gives CASRHPGLAGGNQETQYI.

This clonotype was observed a few times. The V and J genes are TRBV7-3 and TRBJ2-3; possibly TRBD2 for D (6 bases). CDR3 length: 16 residues. CDR1 and CDR2 (germline): SGHTA, FQGTGA. V was cut by 6 bases and J by 1 base, with 17 bases left in between. CDR3 coding DNA: TGTGCCAGCAGTTCCGGTCTAGCGCCAGGCACAGATACGCAGTATTTT. Protein product: CASSSGLAPGTDTQYF.

This clonotype has more than one count but fewer than ten. This chain uses TRBV4-1 with TRBJ2-3, with D perhaps matching TRBD2 (5 bases). Germline V lookup: CDR1 MGHRA, CDR2 YSYEKL. CDR3 length: 16 residues. With 1 base removed from V and 0 bases from J, the gap between germline ends came to 11 bases. The CDR3 is CASSQGIRESTDTQYF. The CDR3 DNA reads TGCGCCAGCAGCCAAGGTATAAGGGAGAGCACAGATACGCAGTATTTT.

Regarding this clonotype: One end of the junction varies from germline; a read error may be responsible. The chain couples TRBV5-3 to TRBJ2-7; 9 nucleotides align to TRBD2. TRBV5-3 is known as an ORF, though its function is uncertain. The CDR3 sequence is 15 residues long. The chain's CDR3 is CASSNPSGNSYGQYF. In DNA form, the CDR3 reads TGTGCCAGCAGCAACCCTAGCGGGAACTCCTACGGGCAGTACTTC.

Only a few counts were recorded for this clonotype. The V gene is TRBV19, the J gene TRBJ2-1, with D tentatively TRBD1 (6 bases). The CDR3 has 15 residues. V lost 7 bases and J lost 4, with 17 bases in between. CDR1 and CDR2 (germline): LNHDA, SQIVND (reference sequence). The CDR3 spells CASNQSPGVYNEQFF. Here the CDR3 DNA reads TGTGCCAGTAACCAAAGCCCAGGGGTTTACAATGAGCAGTTCTTC.

The chain is built from TRBV12-3 or TRBV12-4 and TRBJ2-7, with 7 bases that match TRBD2. CDR3 size: 15 residues. The V and J ends lost 3 bases and 2 bases, in that order; junction bases with no gene match: 7. The CDR3 sequence is CASSLGLAATYEQYF. CDR3 bases: TGTGCCAGCAGTTTGGGCCTAGCGGCTACCTACGAGCAGTACTTC.

J is TRBJ2-3 and V is TRBV27; 8 bases match TRBD2. V lost 3 bases and J lost 5; bases outside the gene matches: 7. The CDR3 covers 15 residues. Germline CDR1 and CDR2: MNHEY and SMNVEV (reference sequence). CDR3 residues: CASSLGSGMRDTQYF. DNA for the CDR3: TGTGCCAGCAGTTTGGGTAGCGGGATGCGAGATACGCAGTATTTT.

This clonotype appeared many times. V usage is TRBV12-3 or TRBV12-4 and J usage is TRBJ2-7; TRBD1 agrees at 9 bases. V shed 4 bases and J 5 bases; nucleotides not matched to a gene: 0. The CDR3 loop spans 12 amino acids. CDR3 region: CASSWTGDEQYF. The CDR3 region has the DNA TGTGCCAGCAGTTGGACAGGGGACGAGCAGTACTTC.

This clonotype was found a few times. The J gene is TRBJ2-6, the V gene TRBV12-3 or TRBV12-4; weak D call: TRBD1 (5 bases). With 6 bases removed from V and 6 bases from J, the gap between germline ends came to 6 bases. The CDR3 extends over 12 amino acids. Written as DNA, the CDR3 is TGTGCCAGCAGAGGGGTGGCCAACGTCCTGACTTTC. This encodes CASRGVANVLTF.

Many counts were recorded for this clonotype. This chain connects TRBV6-1 to TRBJ2-7; TRBD1 matches at 8 bases. With 5 bases clipped from V and 3 bases from J, the junction kept 6 bases outside the gene matches. The CDR3 totals 14 residues. In germline, CDR1 is MNHNS, CDR2 SASEGT. The CDR3 spells CASSRVTGDYEQYF. The CDR3 bases are TGTGCCAGCAGTCGAGTGACAGGGGACTACGAGCAGTACTTC.

The J gene is TRBJ1-6, the V gene TRBV7-9; perhaps TRBD1 as D (6 bases). Germline assignment: CDR1 SEHNR and CDR2 FQNEAQ (reference sequence). Trimming shortened V by 6 bases and J by 0 bases, and 12 bases separated the two germline ends. This CDR3 comprises 16 residues. The CDR3 protein is CASSGGPSSYNSPLHF. CDR3 coding DNA: TGTGCCAGCAGTGGGGGGCCAAGCTCCTATAATTCACCCCTCCACTTT.

About this clonotype itself: A read error is possible here, since a much larger clone lies one base away. This chain connects TRBV4-1 to TRBJ1-5; D call uncertain. The CDR3 runs to 15 residues. Germline V gene data show CDR1 as MGHRA and CDR2 as YSYEKL. CDR3 sequence: CVSSQDEGSYQPQHF. The DNA of the CDR3 is TGCGTCAGCAGCCAAGATGAAGGGTCCTATCAGCCCCAGCATTTT.

This clonotype was seen many times. This sequence joins TRBV7-8 and TRBJ1-3, with D possibly being TRBD1 (6 bases). The germline gives CDR1 SGHVS, CDR2 FQNEAQ. The CDR3 sequence is 16 residues long. V lost 4 bases and J lost 6, with 19 bases in between. The CDR3 reads CASSSGAWGSENTIYF. DNA for the CDR3: TGTGCCAGCAGCTCGGGGGCGTGGGGATCGGAAAACACCATATATTTT.

This clonotype was recorded a few times. Germline and junction disagree at one end, which may indicate a read error. The V and J genes are TRBV12-3 or TRBV12-4 and TRBJ2-2, with TRBD1 as a possible D gene (7 bases). The CDR3 is 18 amino acids. The CDR3 DNA reads TGTGCCAGCACCCACAGGAGGGCGTCGGACAGGAACGCCGGGGAGCTGTTTTTT. Amino acids: CASTHRRASDRNAGELFF.

The rearrangement links TRBV5-3 to TRBJ2-7; TRBD2 aligns across 7 bases. TRBV5-3 is sorted into the ORF group, with uncertain function. V was pared by 8 bases and J by 5 bases, with 16 bases of the junction left unmatched. This CDR3 comprises 15 residues. CDR3 nucleotide sequence: TGTGCCAGCAGCCACATCCAGTCCGGGGGGAACGAGCAGTACTTC. It translates to CASSHIQSGGNEQYF.

In this sample, this clonotype turned up a few times. The chain couples TRBV24-1 to TRBJ2-7; tentatively, D is TRBD2 (6 bases). This CDR3 region has 15 residues. V shed 4 bases and J shed 0 bases, with 12 bases lying between them. Germline V CDR1 and CDR2: KGHDR, SFDVKD. CDR3 in amino acids: CATSDTGTLSYEQYF. The CDR3 region has the DNA TGTGCCACCAGTGACACCGGGACTCTCTCCTACGAGCAGTACTTC.

In this sample, this clonotype turned up a few times. The CDR3 nucleotides read TGTGCCAGCAGCGTAGCGGGAGGGGGAGGCGAGCAGTACTTC. Amino acids: CASSVAGGGGEQYF. The rearrangement uses TRBV9 and TRBJ2-7; 8 bases fit TRBD2. Trimming removed 0 bases from V and 6 bases from J; junction bases left unmatched: 5. CDR1 is SGDLS and CDR2 is YYNGEE in the germline V gene. The CDR3 contains 14 residues.

The table lists this clonotype with a few counts. The rearrangement links TRBV30 to TRBJ2-7; 8 positions agree with TRBD1. The CDR3 is 16 amino acids. The V and J ends lost 3 bases and 4 bases, in that order; junction bases with no gene match: 14. Germline CDR1 is GTSNPN and CDR2 is SVGIG (reference sequence). CDR3: CAWSETLRTGKYEQYF. As DNA, the CDR3 is TGTGCCTGGAGCGAGACCTTGAGGACAGGGAAGTACGAGCAGTACTTC.

Comments on this clonotype: A much larger clonotype is one base distant, so this may be a read error. The chain uses TRBV7-9 and TRBJ2-7; no clear D. Germline V gene lookup returns CDR1 SEHNR and CDR2 FQNEAQ (reference sequence). The CDR3 spans 12 residues. The V gene lost 6 bases and the J gene lost 5 bases, with 11 bases spanning the gap. The CDR3 coding sequence is TGTGCCAGCAGTAATAGCAGCCACGAGCAGTACTTC. This sequence encodes CASSNSSHEQYF.

This clonotype turned up a few times. CDR3 nucleotide sequence: TGTGCCAGCAGTTACTCGGGAACAGGGACGAACGGGGAGCTGTTTTTT. The encoded protein is CASSYSGTGTNGELFF. The rearrangement joins TRBV6-5 to TRBJ2-2, with D perhaps TRBD1 (6 bases). The CDR3 is 16 residues long. Germline V CDR1 and CDR2: MNHEY, SVGAGI. Trimming removed 0 bases from V and 7 bases from J, with 15 bases in between.

Notes on this clonotype: This may be a read error: a much more frequent sequence differs by one nucleotide. This chain's CDR3 is CASSLTGGSSDTQYF. CDR3 coding DNA: TGTGCCAGCAGCTTAACGGGGGGTTCTTCAGATACGCAGTATTTT. The rearrangement uses TRBV7-6 and TRBJ2-3, with 7 bases fitting TRBD2. The CDR3 spans 15 residues. V was clipped by 2 bases and J by 4 bases; unmatched bases: 6. Germline-derived CDR1 and CDR2 are SGHVS and FNYEAQ.

The gene calls are TRBV4-3 and TRBJ2-7, with D possibly matching TRBD2 (5 bases). V lost 0 bases to trimming and J lost 4 bases, with 13 bases between them. The CDR3 runs to 15 residues. Germline lookup yields CDR1 LGHNA and CDR2 YSLEER. CDR3 in amino acids: CASSQDRTQGYEQYF. DNA for the CDR3: TGCGCCAGCAGCCAAGATAGGACTCAAGGTTACGAGCAGTACTTC.

This clonotype appeared once. This may be a read error: a much more frequent sequence differs by one nucleotide. Without the conserved terminal phenylalanine or tryptophan, this CDR3 likely stems from a read error. The chain carries TRBV15 and TRBJ2-4; 13 bases line up with TRBD2. Germline loops: CDR1 LNHNV, CDR2 YYDKDF (reference sequence). This CDR3 spans 13 amino acids. The V gene end was trimmed by 8 bases and the J gene end by 7 bases; junction bases not matched to a gene: 2. CDR3 sequence: CATGTSGINIQYL. The CDR3 region has the DNA TGTGCCACCGGGACTAGCGGGATTAACATTCAGTACCTC.

The CDR3: CASRIYGTGDTEAFF. The CDR3 DNA follows: TGCGCCAGCAGGATTTACGGGACAGGGGACACTGAAGCTTTCTTT. The rearrangement joins TRBV4-3 to TRBJ1-1; 10 positions agree with TRBD1. V shed 6 bases, J shed 3 bases, and the junction held 7 bases outside the gene matches. Germline V gene sequence: CDR1 LGHNA, CDR2 YSLEER. The CDR3 extends over 15 amino acids.